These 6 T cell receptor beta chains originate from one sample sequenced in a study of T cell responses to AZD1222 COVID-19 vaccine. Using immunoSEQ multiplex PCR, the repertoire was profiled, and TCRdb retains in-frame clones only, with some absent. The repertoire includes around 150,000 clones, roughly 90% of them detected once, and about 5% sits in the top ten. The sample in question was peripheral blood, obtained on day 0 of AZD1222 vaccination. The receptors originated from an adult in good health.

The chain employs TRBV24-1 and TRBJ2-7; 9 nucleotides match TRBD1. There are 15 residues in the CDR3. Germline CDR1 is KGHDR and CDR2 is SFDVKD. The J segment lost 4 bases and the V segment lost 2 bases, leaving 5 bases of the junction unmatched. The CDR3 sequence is CATSDSPGQGYEQYF. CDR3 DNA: TGTGCCACCAGTGATTCGCCGGGACAGGGATACGAGCAGTACTTC.

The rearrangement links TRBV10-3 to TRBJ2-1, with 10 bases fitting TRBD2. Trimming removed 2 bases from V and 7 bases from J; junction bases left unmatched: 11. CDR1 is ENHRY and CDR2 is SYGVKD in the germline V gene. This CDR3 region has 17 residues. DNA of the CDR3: TGTGCCATCAGTGAGAGTTGGACTAGCGGAGACGGTAATGAGCAGTTCTTC. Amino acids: CAISESWTSGDGNEQFF.

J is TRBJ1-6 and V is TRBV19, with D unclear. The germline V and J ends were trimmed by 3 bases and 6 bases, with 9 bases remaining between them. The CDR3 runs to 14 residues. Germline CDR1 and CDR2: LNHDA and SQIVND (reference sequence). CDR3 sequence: CASSILQTNSPLHF. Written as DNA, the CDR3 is TGTGCCAGTAGTATCCTACAGACTAATTCACCCCTCCACTTT.

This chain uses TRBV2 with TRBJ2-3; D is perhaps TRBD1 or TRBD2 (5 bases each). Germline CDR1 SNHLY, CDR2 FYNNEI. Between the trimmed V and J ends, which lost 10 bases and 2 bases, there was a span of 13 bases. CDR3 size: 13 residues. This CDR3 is CATKLGVTDTQYF. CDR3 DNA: TGTGCCACCAAGCTGGGGGTCACAGATACGCAGTATTTT.

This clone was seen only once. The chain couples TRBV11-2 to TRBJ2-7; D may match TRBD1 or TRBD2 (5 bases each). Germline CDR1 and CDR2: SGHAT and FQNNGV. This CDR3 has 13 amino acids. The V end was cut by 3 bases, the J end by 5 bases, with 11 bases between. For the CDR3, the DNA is TGTGCCAGCAGCTTGGGACCGGTCGACGAGCAGTACTTC. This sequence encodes CASSLGPVDEQYF.

DNA of the CDR3: TGTGCCAGCAGTTTTATCGGGATCCTCACTGGTTCTGGCTACACCTTC. Protein: CASSFIGILTGSGYTF. The V and J genes are TRBV27 and TRBJ1-2; D gene uncertain. This CDR3 comprises 16 residues. V was pared by 3 bases and J by 7 bases, with 21 bases between. The germline gives CDR1 MNHEY, CDR2 SMNVEV (reference sequence).